The T cell receptor (beta chain) under discussion was sequenced for a study of cytomegalovirus exposure and HLA in healthy donors. CDR1 is MNHNS and CDR2 is SASEGT in the germline V gene. With 4 bases clipped from V and 2 bases from J, the junction kept 4 bases outside the gene matches. The CDR3 has 14 amino acids. As regards this clone: Antigen unknown.

Primers for the PCR totalled 60 Vbeta and 13 Jbeta. Produced via immunoSEQ multiplex PCR; TCRdb's table is partial and in-frame only. The table includes approximately 100,000 clones, 60% to 85% detected once. Notes on the study in general: The study assumed roughly uniform donor sequencing depth for presence/absence analyses.

Material for sequencing was PBMCs. The receptor comes from a man between 60 and 75 years old in good health and CMV-seropositive. The rearrangement links TRBV6-1 to TRBJ2-7, with 8 nucleotides matching TRBD2. The CDR3 is CASSGRGGPYEQYF. CDR3 coding DNA: TGTGCCAGCAGTGGCCGCGGGGGGCCCTACGAGCAGTACTTC.